Listed here is a single T cell receptor beta chain. The antigen is not known. The CDR3 totals 16 residues. V trimming: 5 bases; J trimming: 5 bases; junction bases outside the gene matches: 7. CDR1 and CDR2 from the germline V gene are SGHTA and FQGNSA. This record belongs to a study of shared clonotypes between healthy human individuals. General study findings and limits: The study generally estimated greater richness for naive than memory subsets. Clonotypes which were not shared had lower generation probabilities than clonotypes that all four donors shared.

Repertoires were generated with immunoSEQ multiplex PCR, while TCRdb's copy carries only in-frame clones and drops some. The data hold some 1,600,000 clones, with around 98% observed a single time. Material: naive CD4+ T cells sorted from blood. Subset noted: CD45RA+ positively selected. This chain connects TRBV7-2 to TRBJ2-3; 13 bases agree with TRBD2. This clonotype was sampled from a man younger than 45 in good health. The CDR3 loop reads CASSLGLAGVGDTQYF. CDR3 in DNA: TGTGCCAGCAGCCTAGGACTAGCGGGAGTCGGAGATACGCAGTATTTT.